This passage covers 22 T cell receptor beta chains from one sample sequenced in a study of blood T cell repertoires in COVID-19. Clones were read by immunoSEQ multiplex PCR, and TCRdb kept only the in-frame ones, dropping some. This sample has about 270,000 clones; under 90% occur once, and the top ten carry less than 4%. The sequenced sample consisted of peripheral blood. The receptors derive from a woman aged 18-35 years with acute or convalescent COVID-19.

This chain links TRBV5-1 with TRBJ1-2; D gene unclear. The CDR3 is 15 amino acids. V was trimmed by 3 bases and J by 4 bases, leaving 16 bases between them. Germline assignment: CDR1 SGHRS and CDR2 YFSETQ. The chain's CDR3 is CASSSFARQAYGYTF. CDR3 coding DNA: TGCGCCAGCAGCTCCTTTGCGAGACAAGCCTATGGCTACACCTTC.

The J gene is TRBJ2-7, the V gene TRBV18; D gene uncertain. Germline V gene lookup returns CDR1 KGHSH and CDR2 LQKENI. This CDR3 is 17 amino acids long. Between the trimmed V and J ends, which lost 5 bases and 4 bases, there was a span of 24 bases. The CDR3 region is CASSGTSLETSPYEQYF. CDR3 in DNA: TGTGCCAGCTCAGGTACCTCCCTTGAGACTTCCCCTTACGAGCAGTACTTC.

To note about this clone: The same CDR3 also results from other DNA sequences found in this sample. The chain is built from TRBV9 and TRBJ2-7, with D uncertain. V lost 0 bases and J lost 0, with 7 bases in between. The CDR3 runs 14 residues. Germline values: CDR1 SGDLS, CDR2 YYNGEE. The CDR3 protein is CASSVGSSSYEQYF. Here the CDR3 DNA reads TGTGCCAGCAGCGTAGGGAGTAGCTCCTACGAGCAGTACTTC.

The chain combines TRBV5-1 with TRBJ2-2, with TRBD2 matching over 11 bases. CDR1 and CDR2 (germline): SGHRS, YFSETQ. J gave up 4 bases and V 0 bases, and 5 bases lay outside the gene matches. The CDR3 consists of 17 residues. This CDR3 is CASSLVSGRAGTGELFF. As DNA, the CDR3 is TGCGCCAGCAGCTTGGTTAGCGGGAGGGCCGGCACCGGGGAGCTGTTTTTT.

The J gene is TRBJ2-1, the V gene TRBV9; 10 positions match TRBD2. Germline CDR1 is SGDLS and CDR2 is YYNGEE. The CDR3 totals 16 residues. The junction had 9 bases not matched to a gene; V was cut back by 4 bases and J by 5 bases. The CDR3 sequence: CASSPLAGAGDNEQFF. CDR3 coding DNA: TGTGCCAGCAGCCCCCTAGCGGGAGCGGGGGACAATGAGCAGTTCTTC.

This sequence joins TRBV28 and TRBJ2-7; D may be TRBD2 (5 bases). Trimming removed 2 bases at V and 5 bases at J, with 13 bases between. The CDR3 has 14 residues. From germline, CDR1 is MDHEN and CDR2 SYDVKM. The CDR3 DNA sequence: TGTGCCAGCAGTTTAATAGAGGAGGTGCACGAGCAGTACTTC. This gives the protein CASSLIEEVHEQYF.

The chain recombines TRBV4-1 with TRBJ1-3; a possible D gene is TRBD1 (5 bases). The CDR3 consists of 18 residues. Looked up from germline, CDR1 is MGHRA and CDR2 is YSYEKL. V was trimmed by 0 bases and J by 4 bases, leaving 19 bases between them. The CDR3 DNA reads TGCGCCAGCAGCCAAGAGCGTTCAGAAGGGGCGAGAGGAAACACCATATATTTT. Translating gives CASSQERSEGARGNTIYF.

This chain connects TRBV2 to TRBJ1-1, with unresolved D. Germline assignment: CDR1 SNHLY and CDR2 FYNNEI. The germline V and J ends were trimmed by 4 bases and 0 bases, with 9 bases remaining between them. This CDR3 region has 14 residues. CDR3 DNA: TGTGCCAGCAGTGGGGCCAGCCTGAACACTGAAGCTTTCTTT. Its protein is CASSGASLNTEAFF.

This sequence joins TRBV7-2 and TRBJ2-3, with TRBD2 identical over 8 bases. CDR1 is SGHTA, CDR2 FQGNSA, per germline. There are 16 residues in the CDR3. V dropped 0 bases and J dropped 3; count of bases not matched to a gene: 5. The CDR3 nucleotides read TGTGCCAGCAGCTTAGCCGCGGGGGGAACAACAGATACGCAGTATTTT. This codes for CASSLAAGGTTDTQYF.

This chain uses TRBV28 with TRBJ2-7, with D possibly being TRBD1 (5 bases). The CDR3 contains 12 residues. From germline, CDR1 is MDHEN and CDR2 SYDVKM. Trimming took off 6 bases at V and 2 bases at J, with 8 bases between the two ends. The CDR3 DNA is TGTGCCAGCAGGGACATCGCCTACGAGCAGTACTTC. Its protein is CASRDIAYEQYF.

The chain couples TRBV6-2 or TRBV6-3 to TRBJ1-2; a weak D match, TRBD1 (6 bases). V gave up 6 bases and J gave up 4 bases, with 9 bases separating them. Germline lookup yields CDR1 MNHEY and CDR2 SVGEGT. The CDR3 has 12 amino acids. CDR3: CASSDRFYGYTF. Written as DNA, the CDR3 is TGTGCCAGCAGCGACAGGTTCTATGGCTACACCTTC.

This clone has more than one count but fewer than ten. This rearrangement joins TRBV5-5 to TRBJ2-1, with 13 bases matching TRBD2. The CDR3 is 16 residues long. Germline CDR1 SGHKS, CDR2 YYEKEE (reference sequence). J was trimmed by 14 bases and V by 4 bases; bases with no gene match: 15. The chain's CDR3 is CASSQGPGTSGTREFF. CDR3 nucleotides: TGTGCCAGCAGCCAGGGTCCCGGGACTAGCGGGACCCGTGAGTTCTTC.

The genes are TRBV4-3 and TRBJ2-7, with TRBD1 matching 10 bases. Germline CDR1 is LGHNA and CDR2 is YSLEER. The V and J ends lost 0 bases and 5 bases, in that order; junction bases with no gene match: 7. This CDR3 is 16 amino acids long. The CDR3 sequence: CASSQEGTGVYDEQYF. CDR3 in DNA: TGCGCCAGCAGCCAAGAAGGGACAGGGGTTTACGACGAGCAGTACTTC.

The chain links TRBV27 to TRBJ2-3; the D gene is possibly TRBD2 (6 bases). The V gene lost 1 base and the J gene lost 5 bases, with 16 bases spanning the gap. CDR3 length: 16 amino acids. Germline assignment: CDR1 MNHEY and CDR2 SMNVEV (reference sequence). CDR3 loop: CASSLWDPGVGDTQYF. The CDR3 DNA reads as TGTGCCAGCAGTTTATGGGATCCGGGAGTAGGAGATACGCAGTATTTT.

This clone was observed once. J is TRBJ2-5 and V is TRBV11-3; 8 bases match TRBD2. CDR1 is SGHNT and CDR2 is YENEEA in the germline V gene. After removal of 4 bases from V and 2 bases from J, the junction contained 12 bases not matched to a gene. CDR3 length: 17 residues. The CDR3, as DNA: TGTGCCAGCAGCTCCCGGGGGAGCGGGAGACAGCAAGAGACCCAGTACTTC. This sequence encodes CASSSRGSGRQQETQYF.

This sequence joins TRBV4-3 and TRBJ1-1; 7 bases agree with TRBD1. V shed 1 base and J 0 bases; nucleotides not matched to a gene: 8. CDR3 length: 17 residues. Germline V gene lookup returns CDR1 LGHNA and CDR2 YSLEER. CDR3 sequence (DNA): TGCGCCAGCAGCCAAGCTCGGTGGGGACAGATGAACACTGAAGCTTTCTTT. This translates into CASSQARWGQMNTEAFF.

The V gene is TRBV6-5, the J gene TRBJ2-2; TRBD2 might be the D (5 bases). The germline CDR1 and CDR2 sequences are MNHEY and SVGAGI. There are 12 residues in the CDR3. Deletions cut 7 bases from V and 3 bases from J, with 6 bases between. The CDR3 DNA is TGTGCCAGCATGAGGGACACCGGGGAGCTGTTTTTT. Residues: CASMRDTGELFF.

This clone appeared a single time. The chain has TRBV19 and TRBJ1-5; D possibly corresponds to TRBD1 (5 bases). The CDR3 is 16 residues long. Germline V gene sequence: CDR1 LNHDA, CDR2 SQIVND (reference sequence). Trimming pared 6 bases from V and 2 bases from J, leaving 17 bases between. CDR3 sequence: CASRRGTHLGNQPQHF. The CDR3 DNA reads as TGTGCCAGTAGACGCGGGACCCACTTAGGCAATCAGCCCCAGCATTTT.

This clone was seen only once. The CDR3 reads CASSITSGRPYEQYF. CDR3 in DNA: TGTGCCAGTAGTATAACTAGCGGGAGGCCTTACGAGCAGTACTTC. The chain combines TRBV19 with TRBJ2-7, with 12 bases fitting TRBD2. The CDR3 loop spans 15 amino acids. In germline, CDR1 is LNHDA, CDR2 SQIVND (reference sequence). Trimming cost V 2 bases and J 4 bases; bases outside gene matches: 3.

The CDR3 loop is CASSFRRDNLNQPQHF. The CDR3 DNA is TGTGCCAGCTCATTCCGTCGGGACAACCTCAATCAGCCCCAGCATTTT. The chain combines TRBV18 with TRBJ1-5; perhaps TRBD1 as D (6 bases). The CDR3 extends over 16 amino acids. V lost 5 bases, J lost 3 bases, and 17 bases lay in between. Germline lookup yields CDR1 KGHSH and CDR2 LQKENI.

The rearrangement links TRBV6-5 to TRBJ1-3; the D is unclear. Germline CDR1 is MNHEY and CDR2 is SVGAGI. There are 15 residues in the CDR3. Trimming shortened V by 8 bases and J by 0 bases, and 14 bases separated the two germline ends. The CDR3: CASRPTLGSGNTIYF. The CDR3 coding sequence is TGTGCCAGCCGCCCAACCCTAGGCTCTGGAAACACCATATATTTT.

This clone has just one count. The chain links TRBV15 to TRBJ2-3, with 7 bases that match TRBD1. The CDR3 is 15 amino acids. Germline CDR1 is LNHNV and CDR2 is YYDKDF (reference sequence). The junction had 4 bases not matched to a gene; V was cut back by 3 bases and J by 1 base. The CDR3 region has the DNA TGTGCCACCAGCAGTTACAGGGGACGCACAGATACGCAGTATTTT. It codes for CATSSYRGRTDTQYF.